This T cell receptor beta chain was profiled in a study of cytotoxic CD8 clonotypes in ibrutinib-treated CLL. Overall study context: Patients attained approximately 24 partial and 2 complete responses; at median around 5.5 years, 14 remained remitted while around 12 progressed. Study conclusions and caveats: Clonality went higher at ibrutinib response and then dropped back toward baseline at progression.

To note about this clone: Antigen specificity is unknown.

Libraries were prepared by immunoSEQ multiplex PCR; TCRdb keeps only in-frame clonotypes and omits some of them. The sample includes approximately 100,000 clones, approximately 80% of them seen just once. The receptor comes from a human donor with chronic lymphocytic leukemia. Sample: PBMCs, taken after 12 months of ibrutinib treatment.

The CDR3 here is CASSETSAYRSEQFF. The DNA of the CDR3 is TGTGCCAGCAGTGAAACCTCGGCCTATCGAAGTGAGCAGTTCTTC. The chain carries TRBV6-1 and TRBJ2-1; D gene unclear. Trimming removed 2 bases at V and 9 bases at J, with 17 bases between. The germline gives CDR1 MNHNS, CDR2 SASEGT. The CDR3 extends over 15 amino acids.